What follows describes a single T cell receptor beta chain. The antigen remains undetermined. This sample stems from a study of CD8 T cells in ankylosing spondylitis. From the 5' RACE reads, TCRdb called clonotypes with MiXCR, one entry per CDR3 protein. The sample consists of 350,000 to 550,000 distinct CDR3 sequences, roughly a quarter of them appearing once. The V and J ends lost 4 bases and 4 bases, in that order; junction bases with no gene match: 6. Per the germline V gene, CDR1 is KGHDR and CDR2 is SFDVKD. The CDR3 consists of 16 residues. Points from the study as a whole: Matched ankylosing spondylitis synovial fluid reportedly contained a significantly enriched population of disease-linked clones. Roughly 8 highly homologous variants formed a TCR beta motif that appeared characteristic of ankylosing spondylitis blood. Clones linked to the disease showed a CD8+ phenotype. They occurred at relatively low frequencies in peripheral blood.

This sequence joins TRBV24-1 and TRBJ2-2; 9 nucleotides align to TRBD1. The source material was blood, either unsorted or a sorted T cell fraction (not recorded which). The TCR sequence derives from a male donor with ankylosing spondylitis. The CDR3 reads CATSDRGQGPTGELFF. CDR3 DNA sequence: TGTGCCACCAGTGACCGGGGACAGGGCCCCACCGGGGAGCTGTTTTTT.